Each of the 5 T cell receptor beta chains below was sequenced from the same sample in a study of blood T cell repertoires in COVID-19. The repertoire was sequenced with immunoSEQ multiplex PCR; TCRdb's copy has only in-frame clones and lacks some. There are 150,000 to 200,000 clones in the sample; about 84% occur only once, and 4.5% to 7.5% lies in the top ten. The material sequenced was PBMCs or T cells enriched from blood (not recorded which). These TCRs come from a man aged 35 to 55 who had recovered from COVID-19.

This chain uses TRBV5-1 with TRBJ1-2; D gene ambiguous. From germline, CDR1 is SGHRS and CDR2 YFSETQ. Trimming pared 3 bases from V and 8 bases from J, leaving 20 bases between. The CDR3 is 15 amino acids. CDR3 residues: CASSWVTLSLGGYTF. The CDR3 coding sequence is TGCGCCAGCAGCTGGGTGACCCTCTCCCTAGGCGGCTACACCTTC.

J is TRBJ1-2 and V is TRBV6-5, with TRBD1 matching 7 bases. The CDR3 contains 14 residues. CDR1 MNHEY and CDR2 SVGAGI come from the germline V gene. The junction had 12 bases not matched to a gene; V was cut back by 6 bases and J by 8 bases. The CDR3 nucleotides read TGTGCCAGCAGCCTCCGGGACAGAGATGGGGGCTACACCTTC. It translates to CASSLRDRDGGYTF.

The sample holds one count of this clone. The chain is built from TRBV30 and TRBJ2-5; D unclear. CDR3 length: 13 amino acids. Germline CDR1 is GTSNPN and CDR2 is SVGIG (reference sequence). The V end was cut by 3 bases, the J end by 5 bases, with 13 bases between. The CDR3 is CAWSWSGSETQYF. In DNA form, the CDR3 reads TGTGCCTGGAGCTGGAGTGGTTCGGAGACCCAGTACTTC.

The chain recombines TRBV7-9 with TRBJ1-1; D uncertain. V shed 10 bases and J shed 1 base, with 16 bases lying between them. CDR1 and CDR2 (germline): SEHNR, FQNEAQ (reference sequence). This CDR3 has 14 amino acids. The CDR3 spells CATNGGSENTEAFF. The CDR3 DNA is TGTGCCACCAACGGAGGATCCGAGAACACTGAAGCTTTCTTT.

The chain recombines TRBV7-3 with TRBJ2-6; D might be TRBD1 (6 bases). Trimming removed 1 base at V and 1 base at J, with 11 bases between. The CDR3 totals 17 residues. From germline, CDR1 is SGHTA and CDR2 FQGTGA. Here the CDR3 reads CASSLNPTGSGANVLTF. DNA for the CDR3: TGTGCCAGCAGCTTAAACCCTACAGGGTCTGGGGCCAACGTCCTGACTTTC.